The clone carrying this T cell receptor (beta chain) was detected only a few times. Its antigen is not identified. Per the germline V gene, CDR1 is ENHRY and CDR2 is SYGVKD. The V gene lost 6 bases and the J gene lost 3 bases, with 9 bases spanning the gap. CDR3 length: 12 amino acids. Assay: immunoSEQ multiplex PCR; the TCRdb copy retains only in-frame clones and omits some. This sample carries about 120,000 clones, 90% to 95% of them seen once, and the ten largest clones take under 3.5%. The record originates from a study of T cell responses to AZD1222 COVID-19 vaccine. Study-level results: Spike-specific TCR repertoires showed rising breadth and depth after two AZD1222 doses. Spike-wide vaccine-associated CD4 TCRs dominated at 160-218 and 743-854. Clonal diversity may have been underestimated, and the donors were mostly white British, with more females than males. Nearly half of spike-specific TCRs reportedly target variant regions that are unmutated in the B.1.351 and B.1.1.7 variants.

This TCR was recovered from an adult in good health. The J gene is TRBJ2-7, the V gene TRBV10-3; D not certain. This specimen consisted of peripheral blood, obtained on day 0 of AZD1222 vaccination. Written as DNA, the CDR3 is TGTGCCATCAGGGCCAGGAACTACGAGCAGTACTTC. Amino acids: CAIRARNYEQYF.